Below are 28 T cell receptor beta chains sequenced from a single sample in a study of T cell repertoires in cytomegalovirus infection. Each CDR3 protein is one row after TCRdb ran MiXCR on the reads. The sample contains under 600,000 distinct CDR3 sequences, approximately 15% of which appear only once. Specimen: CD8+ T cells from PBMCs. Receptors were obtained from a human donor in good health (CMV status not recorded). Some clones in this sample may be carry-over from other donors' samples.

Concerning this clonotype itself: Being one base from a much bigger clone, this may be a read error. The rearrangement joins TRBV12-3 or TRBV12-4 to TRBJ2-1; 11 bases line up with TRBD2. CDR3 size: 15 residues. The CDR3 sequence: CASSYSGRAFNVQFF. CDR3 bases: TGTGCCAGCAGTTATAGCGGGAGGGCCTTCAATGTGCAGTTCTTC.

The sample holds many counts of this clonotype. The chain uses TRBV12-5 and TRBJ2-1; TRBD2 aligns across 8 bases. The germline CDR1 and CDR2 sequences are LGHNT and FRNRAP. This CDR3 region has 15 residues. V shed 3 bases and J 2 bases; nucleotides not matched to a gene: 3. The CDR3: CASGFERETYNEQFF. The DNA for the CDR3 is TGTGCTAGTGGTTTCGAGCGGGAGACCTACAATGAGCAGTTCTTC.

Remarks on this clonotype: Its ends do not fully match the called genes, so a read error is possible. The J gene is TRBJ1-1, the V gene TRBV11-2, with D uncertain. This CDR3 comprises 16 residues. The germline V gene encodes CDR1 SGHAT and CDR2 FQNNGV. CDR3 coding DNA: TGTGCCAGCAGCCCGAAGGGTTTTTCGCACTTCCCTGAAGCTTTATTT. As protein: CASSPKGFSHFPEALF.

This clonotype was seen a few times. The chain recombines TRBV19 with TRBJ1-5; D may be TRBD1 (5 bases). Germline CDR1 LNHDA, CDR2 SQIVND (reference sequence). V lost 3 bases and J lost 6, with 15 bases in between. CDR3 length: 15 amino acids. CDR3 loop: CASSIGFQGPQPQHF. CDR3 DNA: TGTGCCAGTAGTATTGGGTTTCAGGGTCCTCAGCCCCAGCATTTT.

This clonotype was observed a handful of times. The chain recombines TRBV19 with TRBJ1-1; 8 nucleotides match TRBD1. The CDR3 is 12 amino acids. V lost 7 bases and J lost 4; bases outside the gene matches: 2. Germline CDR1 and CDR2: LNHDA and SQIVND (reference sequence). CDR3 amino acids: CASNQGATEAFF. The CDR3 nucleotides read TGTGCCAGTAACCAGGGGGCCACTGAAGCTTTCTTT.

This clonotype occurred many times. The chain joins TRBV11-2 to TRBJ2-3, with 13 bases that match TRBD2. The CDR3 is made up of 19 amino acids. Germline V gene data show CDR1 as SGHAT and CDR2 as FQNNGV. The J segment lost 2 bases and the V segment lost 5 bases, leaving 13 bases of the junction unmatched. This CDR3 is CASSQGLAGVLFDTDTQYF. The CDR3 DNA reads TGTGCCAGCAGCCAAGGACTAGCGGGGGTCCTATTTGACACAGATACGCAGTATTTT.

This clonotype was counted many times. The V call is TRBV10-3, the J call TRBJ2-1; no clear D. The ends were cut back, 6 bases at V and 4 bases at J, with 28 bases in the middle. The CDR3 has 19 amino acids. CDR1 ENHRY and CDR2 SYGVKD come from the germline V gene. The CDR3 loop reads CAISRRPEEKRPYYNEQFF. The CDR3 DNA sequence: TGTGCCATCAGCCGACGTCCTGAGGAGAAACGACCATATTACAATGAGCAGTTCTTC.

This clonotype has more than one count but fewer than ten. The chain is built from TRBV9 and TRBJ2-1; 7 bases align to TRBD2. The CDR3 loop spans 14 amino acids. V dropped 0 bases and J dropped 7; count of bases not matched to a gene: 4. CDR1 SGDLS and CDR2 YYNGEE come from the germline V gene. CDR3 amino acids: CASSVGGRGNEQFF. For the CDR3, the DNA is TGTGCCAGCAGCGTAGGCGGGAGAGGGAATGAGCAGTTCTTC.

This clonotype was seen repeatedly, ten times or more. The CDR3 loop reads CASSMGSTDTQYF. In DNA, the CDR3 is TGTGCCAGCAGCATGGGAAGCACAGATACGCAGTATTTT. The V and J genes are TRBV7-9 and TRBJ2-3, with unresolved D. CDR3 length: 13 amino acids. Deletions cut 5 bases from V and 0 bases from J, with 6 bases between. Per the germline V gene, CDR1 is SEHNR and CDR2 is FQNEAQ (reference sequence).

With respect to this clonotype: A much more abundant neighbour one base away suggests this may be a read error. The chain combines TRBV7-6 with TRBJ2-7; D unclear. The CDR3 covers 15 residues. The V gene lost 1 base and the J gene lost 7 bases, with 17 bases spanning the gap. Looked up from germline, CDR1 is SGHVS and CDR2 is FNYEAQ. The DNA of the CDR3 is TGTGCCAGCAGCTTAGATAGAGCCGAAGTGGGGGAGCAGTACTTC. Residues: CASSLDRAEVGEQYF.

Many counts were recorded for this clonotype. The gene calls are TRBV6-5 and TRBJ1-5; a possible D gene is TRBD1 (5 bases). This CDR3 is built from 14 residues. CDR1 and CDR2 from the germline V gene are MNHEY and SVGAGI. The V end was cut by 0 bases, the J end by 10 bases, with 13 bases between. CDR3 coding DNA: TGTGCCAGCAGTTACTCGGGGAAGGGGAATCCCCAGCATTTT. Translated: CASSYSGKGNPQHF.

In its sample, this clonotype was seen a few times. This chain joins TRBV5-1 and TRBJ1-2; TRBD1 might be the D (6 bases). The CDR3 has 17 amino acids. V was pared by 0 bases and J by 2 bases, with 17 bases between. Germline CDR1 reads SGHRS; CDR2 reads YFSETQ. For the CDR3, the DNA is TGCGCCAGCAGCTTGGAGGGATTGGGGGGCGCGAACTATGGCTACACCTTC. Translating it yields CASSLEGLGGANYGYTF.

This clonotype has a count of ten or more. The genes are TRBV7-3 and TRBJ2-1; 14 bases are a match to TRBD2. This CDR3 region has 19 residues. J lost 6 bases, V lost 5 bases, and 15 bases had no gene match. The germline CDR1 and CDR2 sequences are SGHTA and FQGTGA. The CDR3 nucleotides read TGTGCCAGCAGCCCAGATGGGACTAGCGGGGGCCTGAGCCTCAATGAGCAGTTCTTC. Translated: CASSPDGTSGGLSLNEQFF.

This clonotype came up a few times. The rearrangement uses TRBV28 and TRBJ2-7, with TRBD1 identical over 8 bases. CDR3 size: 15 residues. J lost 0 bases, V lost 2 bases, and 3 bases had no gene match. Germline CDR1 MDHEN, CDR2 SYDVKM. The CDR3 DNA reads TGTGCCAGCAGTTTAAGGACAGGGCACTCCTACGAGCAGTACTTC. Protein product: CASSLRTGHSYEQYF.

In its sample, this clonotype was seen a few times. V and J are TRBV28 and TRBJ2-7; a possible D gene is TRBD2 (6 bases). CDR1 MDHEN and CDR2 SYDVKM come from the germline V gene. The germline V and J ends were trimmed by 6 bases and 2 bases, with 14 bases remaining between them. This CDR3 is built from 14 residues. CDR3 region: CASRYTSKAYEQYF. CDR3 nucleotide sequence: TGTGCCAGCAGATATACTAGCAAGGCCTACGAGCAGTACTTC.

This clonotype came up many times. The CDR3 loop is CATSGIDRGDETQYF. CDR3 nucleotides: TGTGCCACCAGCGGGATAGACAGGGGAGACGAGACCCAGTACTTC. The chain has TRBV15 and TRBJ2-5, with TRBD1 matching 8 bases. V was pared by 5 bases and J by 5 bases, with 10 bases of the junction left unmatched. The length of the CDR3 is 15 residues. Per germline, CDR1 LNHNV and CDR2 YYDKDF (reference sequence).

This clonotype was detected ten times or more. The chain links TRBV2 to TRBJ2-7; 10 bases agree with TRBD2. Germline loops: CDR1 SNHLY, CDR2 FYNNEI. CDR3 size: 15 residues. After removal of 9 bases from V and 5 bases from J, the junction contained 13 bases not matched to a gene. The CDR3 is CASKIRTSGQNEQYF. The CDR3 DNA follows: TGTGCCAGTAAGATCCGGACTAGCGGTCAAAACGAGCAGTACTTC.

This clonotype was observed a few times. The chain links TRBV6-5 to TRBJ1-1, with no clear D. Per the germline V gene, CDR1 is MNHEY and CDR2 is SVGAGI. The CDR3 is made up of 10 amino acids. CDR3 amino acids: CVARSTEAFF. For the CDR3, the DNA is TGTGTCGCACGATCCACTGAAGCTTTCTTT.

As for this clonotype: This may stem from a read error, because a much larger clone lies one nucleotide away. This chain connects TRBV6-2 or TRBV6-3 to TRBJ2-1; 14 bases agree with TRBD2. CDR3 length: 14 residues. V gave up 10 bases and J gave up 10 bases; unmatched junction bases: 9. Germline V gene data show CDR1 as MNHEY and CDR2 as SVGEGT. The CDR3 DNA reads TGTGCCACCACGGGACTAGCGGGAGAAATCGAGCAGTTCTTC. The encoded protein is CATTGLAGEIEQFF.

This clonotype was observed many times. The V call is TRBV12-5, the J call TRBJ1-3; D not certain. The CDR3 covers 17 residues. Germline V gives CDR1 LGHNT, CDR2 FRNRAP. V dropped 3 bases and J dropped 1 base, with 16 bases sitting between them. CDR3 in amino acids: CASGFPSRTPSGNTIYF. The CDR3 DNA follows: TGTGCTAGTGGTTTCCCAAGCAGAACCCCTTCTGGAAACACCATATATTTT.

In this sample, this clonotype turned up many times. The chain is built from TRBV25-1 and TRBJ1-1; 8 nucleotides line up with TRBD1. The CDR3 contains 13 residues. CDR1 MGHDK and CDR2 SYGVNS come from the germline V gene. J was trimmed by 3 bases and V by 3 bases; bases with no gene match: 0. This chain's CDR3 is CASSETGDTEAFF. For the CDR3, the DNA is TGTGCCAGCAGTGAGACAGGGGACACTGAAGCTTTCTTT.

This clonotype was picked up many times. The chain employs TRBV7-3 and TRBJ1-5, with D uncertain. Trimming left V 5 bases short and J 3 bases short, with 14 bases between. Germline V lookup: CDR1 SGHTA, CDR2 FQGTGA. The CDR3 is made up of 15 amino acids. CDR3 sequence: CASSAWGPLNQPQHF. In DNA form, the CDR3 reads TGTGCCAGCAGCGCCTGGGGTCCTCTCAATCAGCCCCAGCATTTT.

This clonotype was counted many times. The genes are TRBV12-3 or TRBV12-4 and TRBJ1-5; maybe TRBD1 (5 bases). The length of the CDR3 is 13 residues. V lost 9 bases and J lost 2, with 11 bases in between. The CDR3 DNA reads TGTGCCAGTCAAGGGGCAGGCAATCAGCCCCAGCATTTT. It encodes CASQGAGNQPQHF.

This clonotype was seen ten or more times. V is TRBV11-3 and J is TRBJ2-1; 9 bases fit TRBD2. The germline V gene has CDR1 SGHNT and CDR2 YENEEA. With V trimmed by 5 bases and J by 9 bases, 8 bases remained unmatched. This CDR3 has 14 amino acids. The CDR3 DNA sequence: TGTGCCAGCAGCGGCCGGGGACTAGCTGGTGAGCAGTTCTTC. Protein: CASSGRGLAGEQFF.

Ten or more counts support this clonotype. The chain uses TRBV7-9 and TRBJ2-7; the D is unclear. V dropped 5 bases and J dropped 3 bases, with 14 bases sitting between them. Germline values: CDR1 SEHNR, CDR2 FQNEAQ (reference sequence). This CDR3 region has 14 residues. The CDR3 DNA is TGTGCCAGCAGCCCGAAGGCAGTGATCTACGAGCAGTACTTC. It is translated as CASSPKAVIYEQYF. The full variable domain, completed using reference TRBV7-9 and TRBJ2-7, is DTGVSQNPRHKITKRGQNVTFRCDPISEHNRLYWYRQTLGQGPEFLTYFQNEAQLEKSRLLSDRFSAERPKGSFSTLEIQRTEQGDSAMYLCASSPKAVIYEQYFGPGTRLTVT.

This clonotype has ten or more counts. The CDR3, as DNA: TGTGCCAGCAGCCTAGGACTGGCCCCGAACACCGGGGAGCTGTTTTTT. It codes for CASSLGLAPNTGELFF. J is TRBJ2-2 and V is TRBV27; TRBD2 is a possible D gene (5 bases). The V end was cut by 6 bases, the J end by 0 bases, with 14 bases between. The germline CDR1 and CDR2 sequences are MNHEY and SMNVEV (reference sequence). The CDR3 is 16 amino acids.

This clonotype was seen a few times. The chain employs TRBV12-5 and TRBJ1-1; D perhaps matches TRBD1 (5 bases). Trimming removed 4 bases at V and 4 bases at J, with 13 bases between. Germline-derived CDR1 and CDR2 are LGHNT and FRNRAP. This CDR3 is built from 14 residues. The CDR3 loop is CASGSEWGSTEAFF. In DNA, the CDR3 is TGTGCTAGTGGTTCGGAATGGGGCTCCACTGAAGCTTTCTTT.

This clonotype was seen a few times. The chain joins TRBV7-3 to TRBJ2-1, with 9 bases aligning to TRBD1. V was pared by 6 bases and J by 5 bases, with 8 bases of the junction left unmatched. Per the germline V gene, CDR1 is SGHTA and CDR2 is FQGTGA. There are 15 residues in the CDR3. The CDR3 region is CASSPGTGINNEQFF. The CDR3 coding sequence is TGTGCCAGCAGTCCCGGGACAGGGATTAACAATGAGCAGTTCTTC.